Below are 28 T cell receptor beta chains sequenced from a single sample in a study of T cell changes during pregnancy in multiple sclerosis. Assay used: immunoSEQ multiplex PCR; TCRdb lists only in-frame clones, some missing. In the table there are around 62,000 clones, 70% to 90% of which are singletons. The material sequenced was peripheral blood, taken in the first trimester of pregnancy. Receptor source: a female donor with multiple sclerosis, enrolled in a pregnancy study.

The CDR3 loop is CASSSYGGLVQYF. DNA for the CDR3: TGTGCCAGCAGTTCGTACGGGGGGCTTGTGCAGTATTTT. The chain combines TRBV27 with TRBJ2-3; D may be TRBD2 (7 bases). The V end was cut by 4 bases, the J end by 11 bases, with 16 bases between. This CDR3 contains 13 residues. Germline V gene data show CDR1 as MNHEY and CDR2 as SMNVEV (reference sequence).

The chain recombines TRBV19 with TRBJ1-3; D is ambiguous. The CDR3 spans 14 residues. Trimming left V 5 bases short and J 0 bases short, with 8 bases between. Germline values: CDR1 LNHDA, CDR2 SQIVND (reference sequence). The CDR3 nucleotides are TGTGCCAGTAGTGTCATTCACTCTGGAAACACCATATATTTT. Protein: CASSVIHSGNTIYF.

The genes are TRBV7-2 and TRBJ1-3, with D uncertain. Trimming took 1 base from V and 4 from J, leaving 14 bases between them. This CDR3 is 16 amino acids long. Germline assignment: CDR1 SGHTA and CDR2 FQGNSA. CDR3 sequence (DNA): TGTGCCAGCAGCTTAGTATGGGCCAGGAAGGGAAACACCATATATTTT. It codes for CASSLVWARKGNTIYF. Looking up the rest from reference TRBV7-2 and TRBJ1-3 gives the full variable domain: GAGVSQSPSNKVTEKGKDVELRCDPISGHTALYWYRQSLGQGLEFLIYFQGNSAPDKSGLPSDRFSAERTGGSVSTLTIQRTQQEDSAVYLCASSLVWARKGNTIYFGEGSWLTVV.

V gene TRBV29-1 combines with J gene TRBJ2-7, with TRBD1 matching 9 bases. Germline trimming cut 6 bases from V and 2 bases from J; bases unmatched to any gene: 14. Germline V CDR1 and CDR2: SQVTM, ANQGSEA. The CDR3 is 16 amino acids. CDR3 in amino acids: CSVDGGSGTGPYEQYF. The DNA of the CDR3 is TGCAGCGTCGACGGAGGGTCCGGGACAGGGCCCTACGAGCAGTACTTC.

The chain links TRBV6-1 to TRBJ1-2; no reliable D call. The V end lost 0 bases, the J end lost 0 bases, and 5 bases lay between the germline ends. The CDR3 contains 14 residues. Germline V CDR1 and CDR2: MNHNS, SASEGT. The CDR3 DNA is TGTGCCAGCAGTGAAGCAGCCACTAACTATGGCTACACCTTC. This codes for CASSEAATNYGYTF.

The rearrangement links TRBV6-5 to TRBJ1-2; weak D call: TRBD1 (5 bases). The CDR3 loop spans 13 amino acids. V was cut by 6 bases and J by 7 bases, with 15 bases left in between. Germline V gives CDR1 MNHEY, CDR2 SVGAGI. The CDR3 DNA is TGTGCCAGCAGCCTCTCGGGGGTTCCTGGCTACACCTTC. Residues: CASSLSGVPGYTF.

The chain uses TRBV25-1 and TRBJ1-5, with 8 bases identical to TRBD1. Per germline, CDR1 MGHDK and CDR2 SYGVNS. CDR3 length: 15 amino acids. Germline trimming cut 5 bases from V and 4 bases from J; bases unmatched to any gene: 7. The CDR3 region has the DNA TGTGCCAGCAGTCCAACAGACAGGGGAAATCAGCCCCAGCATTTT. Its translation: CASSPTDRGNQPQHF.

J is TRBJ2-1 and V is TRBV6-1; tentatively, D is TRBD2 (6 bases). Trimming stripped 8 bases from V and 4 bases from J, with 18 bases between. This CDR3 comprises 15 residues. The V gene's germline CDR1 is MNHNS and CDR2 SASEGT. CDR3 coding DNA: TGTGCCAGCCACTTGAAAATAGCGGATTACAATGAGCAGTTCTTC. Protein sequence: CASHLKIADYNEQFF.

The chain couples TRBV7-2 to TRBJ1-1; D uncertain. V shed 4 bases and J shed 4 bases, with 13 bases lying between them. The CDR3 is made up of 14 amino acids. Germline-derived CDR1 and CDR2 are SGHTA and FQGNSA. The CDR3 is CASSSGLLLTEAFF. For the CDR3, the DNA is TGTGCCAGCAGCTCCGGGTTACTCCTCACTGAAGCTTTCTTT.

The genes are TRBV5-4 and TRBJ2-3; 7 bases are a match to TRBD2. V lost 3 bases and J lost 0; bases outside the gene matches: 4. Germline lookup yields CDR1 SGHNT and CDR2 YYREEE (reference sequence). The CDR3 contains 15 residues. The CDR3 DNA reads as TGTGCCAGCAGCTCCGACGGGAGGAGCACAGATACGCAGTATTTT. Its translation: CASSSDGRSTDTQYF. The full variable domain, rest sourced from reference TRBV5-4 and TRBJ2-3, is ETGVTQSPTHLIKTRGQQVTLRCSSQSGHNTVSWYQQALGQGPQFIFQYYREEENGRGNFPPRFSGLQFPNYSSELNVNALELDDSALYLCASSSDGRSTDTQYFGPGTRLTVL.

This clone was counted only a few times. This rearrangement joins TRBV6-5 to TRBJ1-2; 7 nucleotides match TRBD1. There are 12 residues in the CDR3. CDR1 and CDR2 from the germline V gene are MNHEY and SVGAGI. V shed 4 bases, J shed 7 bases, and the junction held 3 bases outside the gene matches. The DNA for the CDR3 is TGTGCCAGCAGTTTTACAGGGGTTGGCTACACCTTC. It is translated as CASSFTGVGYTF.

The chain carries TRBV18 and TRBJ2-7; TRBD1 matches 8 bases. This CDR3 is built from 15 residues. The J segment lost 1 base and the V segment lost 3 bases, leaving 5 bases of the junction unmatched. Germline-derived CDR1 and CDR2 are KGHSH and LQKENI. This CDR3 reads CASSPRQGPSYEQYF. The CDR3 bases are TGTGCCAGCTCACCCAGACAGGGGCCTTCCTACGAGCAGTACTTC.

This clone appeared a single time. The chain links TRBV11-2 to TRBJ1-6; tentatively, D is TRBD1 (5 bases). CDR3 length: 16 residues. Germline values: CDR1 SGHAT, CDR2 FQNNGV. V lost 5 bases to trimming and J lost 9 bases, with 20 bases between them. CDR3 coding DNA: TGTGCCAGCAGCCCGGCTACAGGCGGCGCACCTTCACCCCTCCACTTT. It encodes CASSPATGGAPSPLHF.

The gene calls are TRBV19 and TRBJ1-1, with D possibly matching TRBD1 (5 bases). Per germline, CDR1 LNHDA and CDR2 SQIVND (reference sequence). V dropped 3 bases and J dropped 6 bases, with 14 bases sitting between them. This CDR3 has 14 amino acids. Here the CDR3 DNA reads TGTGCCAGTAGTATGGAGGGGTTGAGCGCTGAAGCTTTCTTT. This sequence encodes CASSMEGLSAEAFF. Drawing the rest from reference TRBV19 and TRBJ1-1, the complete variable domain is DGGITQSPKYLFRKEGQNVTLSCEQNLNHDAMYWYRQDPGQGLRLIYYSQIVNDFQKGDIAEGYSVSREKKESFPLTVTSAQKNPTAFYLCASSMEGLSAEAFFGQGTRLTVV.

This clone was detected a few times. The V gene is TRBV30, the J gene TRBJ1-5; no firm D call. The germline V and J ends were trimmed by 3 bases and 9 bases, with 15 bases remaining between them. The CDR3 totals 13 residues. Germline CDR1 GTSNPN, CDR2 SVGIG (reference sequence). The CDR3 is CAWSSTEGGPQHF. For the CDR3, the DNA is TGTGCCTGGAGCTCGACTGAGGGAGGGCCCCAGCATTTT.

In its sample, this clone was seen a few times. The V gene is TRBV30, the J gene TRBJ2-7; the D gene is possibly TRBD1 (6 bases). Germline V lookup: CDR1 GTSNPN, CDR2 SVGIG (reference sequence). The CDR3 covers 13 residues. Trimming took 2 bases from V and 4 from J, leaving 12 bases between them. The CDR3 nucleotides are TGTGCCTGGAGTCGGGACAAGTGGTACGAGCAGTACTTC. Translating gives CAWSRDKWYEQYF. Looking up the rest from reference TRBV30 and TRBJ2-7 gives the full variable domain: SQTIHQWPATLVQPVGSPLSLECTVEGTSNPNLYWYRQAAGRGLQLLFYSVGIGQISSEVPQNLSASRPQDRQFILSSKKLLLSDSGFYLCAWSRDKWYEQYFGPGTRLTVT.

The CDR3 sequence is CASSLDQSGTSAPVEQFF. CDR3 nucleotide sequence: TGTGCCAGCAGCTTAGATCAGTCCGGGACTAGCGCGCCCGTGGAGCAGTTCTTC. The chain couples TRBV11-3 to TRBJ2-1; 10 nucleotides line up with TRBD2. The CDR3 is 18 amino acids. The germline V gene encodes CDR1 SGHNT and CDR2 YENEEA. J gave up 10 bases and V 0 bases, and 15 bases lay outside the gene matches.

The rearrangement joins TRBV30 to TRBJ2-1; a weak D match, TRBD2 (6 bases). The V gene lost 3 bases and the J gene lost 5 bases, with 11 bases spanning the gap. CDR1 GTSNPN and CDR2 SVGIG come from the germline V gene (reference sequence). The CDR3 loop spans 13 amino acids. This chain's CDR3 is CAWRPSGHNEQFF. The CDR3 nucleotides read TGTGCCTGGAGACCCAGCGGGCACAATGAGCAGTTCTTC. The entire variable domain, with the rest obtained from reference TRBV30 and TRBJ2-1, is as follows: SQTIHQWPATLVQPVGSPLSLECTVEGTSNPNLYWYRQAAGRGLQLLFYSVGIGQISSEVPQNLSASRPQDRQFILSSKKLLLSDSGFYLCAWRPSGHNEQFFGPGTRLTVL.

This chain connects TRBV27 to TRBJ2-2; D is perhaps TRBD1 (5 bases). The CDR3 loop spans 12 amino acids. Germline V gene lookup returns CDR1 MNHEY and CDR2 SMNVEV (reference sequence). V was cut by 3 bases and J by 7 bases, with 6 bases left in between. CDR3 amino acids: CASSFRGGELFF. The CDR3 nucleotides read TGTGCCAGCAGTTTTAGGGGCGGGGAGCTGTTTTTT.

The chain employs TRBV7-2 and TRBJ2-7; D possibly corresponds to TRBD1 (6 bases). The CDR3 spans 15 residues. V lost 2 bases and J 0 bases, leaving 11 bases between the germline ends. CDR1 is SGHTA, CDR2 FQGNSA, per germline. The CDR3 DNA sequence: TGTGCCAGCAGCTTACGTCCAGGGGACTCCTACGAGCAGTACTTC. Residues: CASSLRPGDSYEQYF.

The chain recombines TRBV19 with TRBJ2-1, with 10 bases matching TRBD2. Per the germline V gene, CDR1 is LNHDA and CDR2 is SQIVND (reference sequence). The junction had 11 bases not matched to a gene; V was cut back by 3 bases and J by 6 bases. The CDR3 length is 17 residues. The DNA of the CDR3 is TGTGCCAGTAGTATCCAAGCTAGCGGGAGCCCCTCCAATGAGCAGTTCTTC. Translating it yields CASSIQASGSPSNEQFF. The full variable domain, in which reference TRBV19 and TRBJ2-1 provide the parts outside the CDR3, is DGGITQSPKYLFRKEGQNVTLSCEQNLNHDAMYWYRQDPGQGLRLIYYSQIVNDFQKGDIAEGYSVSREKKESFPLTVTSAQKNPTAFYLCASSIQASGSPSNEQFFGPGTRLTVL.

In this sample, this clone turned up a few times. The genes are TRBV10-3 and TRBJ1-1; D is unclear. The CDR3 loop spans 13 amino acids. Germline CDR1 and CDR2: ENHRY and SYGVKD. Deletions cut 2 bases from V and 5 bases from J, with 9 bases between. The CDR3 DNA sequence: TGTGCCATCAGTGAGGCCGGGATTACTGAAGCTTTCTTT. It codes for CAISEAGITEAFF.

The gene calls are TRBV7-6 and TRBJ2-2, with D perhaps matching TRBD2 (5 bases). The CDR3 is 14 amino acids. V lost 5 bases, J lost 4 bases, and 11 bases lay in between. In germline, CDR1 is SGHVS, CDR2 FNYEAQ. The CDR3 region is CASSPEVGTGELFF. The CDR3 DNA sequence: TGTGCCAGCAGCCCGGAGGTGGGCACCGGGGAGCTGTTTTTT.

The gene calls are TRBV5-6 and TRBJ2-7, with D tentatively TRBD1 (5 bases). This CDR3 comprises 12 residues. Trimming shortened V by 7 bases and J by 5 bases, and 13 bases separated the two germline ends. Germline V gives CDR1 SGHDT, CDR2 YYEEEE. In nucleotides, the CDR3 is TGTGCCAGCCGCTATGGGGCACACGAGCAGTACTTC. It yields the protein CASRYGAHEQYF.

This clone was observed once. The V gene is TRBV19, the J gene TRBJ2-7; 9 nucleotides agree with TRBD1. The trim removed 1 base at V and 4 bases at J, leaving 5 bases unmatched. Per the germline V gene, CDR1 is LNHDA and CDR2 is SQIVND (reference sequence). The CDR3 consists of 15 residues. In DNA, the CDR3 is TGTGCCAGTAGTATAGGTACAGGGGGCTTATACGAGCAGTACTTC. As protein: CASSIGTGGLYEQYF.

The genes are TRBV25-1 and TRBJ2-1; 11 bases fit TRBD1. The CDR3 covers 16 residues. Germline V gene data show CDR1 as MGHDK and CDR2 as SYGVNS. The V and J ends lost 1 base and 7 bases, in that order; junction bases with no gene match: 6. CDR3 nucleotides: TGTGCCAGCAGTGAATCCGGGACAGGGGGTCTGAATGAGCAGTTCTTC. This gives the protein CASSESGTGGLNEQFF.

This clone appeared once. V and J are TRBV11-2 and TRBJ1-2; 12 nucleotides agree with TRBD1. Germline CDR1 and CDR2: SGHAT and FQNNGV. The trim removed 2 bases at V and 7 bases at J, leaving 8 bases unmatched. This CDR3 has 16 amino acids. The CDR3 nucleotides are TGTGCCAGCAGCTTAATGGGACAGGGGGCCCCGGGTGGCTACACCTTC. Its protein product is CASSLMGQGAPGGYTF.

This chain uses TRBV27 with TRBJ1-5; possible D gene TRBD1, 6 bases. V was trimmed by 0 bases and J by 4 bases, leaving 7 bases between them. This CDR3 has 14 residues. Per germline, CDR1 MNHEY and CDR2 SMNVEV (reference sequence). In DNA form, the CDR3 reads TGTGCCAGCAGTTTATCGGGGGCAAATCAGCCCCAGCATTTT. The encoded protein is CASSLSGANQPQHF.